One sample yielded the 22 T cell receptor beta chains listed below, sequenced in a study of T-cell memory formation after mild COVID-19. MiXCR was run by TCRdb on the 5' RACE reads, yielding one entry per CDR3 protein. The table has approximately 570,000 distinct CDR3 sequences, about a sixth seen once; the top ten hold around 11%. The material sequenced was PBMCs or a T cell subset sorted from them (not recorded which). These receptor sequences come from an adult woman who had mild COVID-19 (a few samples of this study predate the infection). Cell type and time point are not known.

The table lists this clonotype with a count of one. The gene calls are TRBV5-1 and TRBJ1-2, with no clear D. The germline V gene has CDR1 SGHRS and CDR2 YFSETQ. Trimming removed 1 base at V and 0 bases at J, with 10 bases between. This CDR3 spans 15 amino acids. The CDR3 DNA is TGCGCCAGCAGCTTGTCTGGGTTAGCTAACTATGGCTACACCTTC. Translation: CASSLSGLANYGYTF.

This clonotype has a handful of counts. The rearrangement joins TRBV20-1 to TRBJ1-6; D is perhaps TRBD1 (6 bases). CDR1 is DFQATT and CDR2 is SNEGSKA in the germline V gene (reference sequence). This CDR3 is built from 16 residues. The V and J ends lost 6 bases and 5 bases respectively, with 20 bases between them. CDR3 nucleotides: TGCAGTGCCCGAATAGCCAGGGGTGGGAATAATTCACCCCTCCACTTT. Translating gives CSARIARGGNNSPLHF.

This clonotype was observed a handful of times. The chain links TRBV12-3 or TRBV12-4 to TRBJ2-2; 9 bases fit TRBD1. V lost 5 bases, J lost 8 bases, and 15 bases stayed unmatched. This CDR3 has 17 residues. CDR3 sequence: CASSNLRTGVASGELFF. CDR3 nucleotides: TGTGCCAGCAGTAACCTACGGACAGGGGTTGCATCGGGGGAGCTGTTTTTT.

DNA for the CDR3: TGCGCCAGCAGAGGATTAGCGGAGTCCTACGAGCAGTACTTC. Translated, it gives CASRGLAESYEQYF. The chain joins TRBV5-1 to TRBJ2-7; weak D call: TRBD2 (6 bases). CDR1 and CDR2 from the germline V gene are SGHRS and YFSETQ. V lost 5 bases and J 1 base, leaving 13 bases between the germline ends. The CDR3 has 14 residues.

This clonotype was seen ten or more times. The chain links TRBV6-5 to TRBJ2-5; D unclear. Germline CDR1 is MNHEY and CDR2 is SVGAGI. This CDR3 is 13 amino acids long. V was cut by 6 bases and J by 4 bases, with 12 bases left in between. CDR3 nucleotide sequence: TGTGCCAGCAGCTATACGTCAGGAGAGACCCAGTACTTC. This encodes CASSYTSGETQYF.

J is TRBJ2-1 and V is TRBV11-2; 7 bases map to TRBD1. Germline CDR1 reads SGHAT; CDR2 reads FQNNGV. The ends lost 3 bases at V and 7 bases at J; junction bases unmatched: 6. This CDR3 is built from 14 residues. As DNA, the CDR3 is TGTGCCAGCAGCTTCTGGACAGGACCAAATGAGCAGTTCTTC. Translated, it gives CASSFWTGPNEQFF.

This clonotype has only a few counts. The chain recombines TRBV23-1 with TRBJ2-7, with no clear D. Being an ORF, TRBV23-1 has a function that is uncertain. The CDR3 loop spans 15 amino acids. Trimming stripped 4 bases from V and 3 bases from J, with 16 bases between. Written as DNA, the CDR3 is TGCGCCAGCAGTCCAATATTACAGTTCAACTACGAGCAGTACTTC. Protein sequence: CASSPILQFNYEQYF.

In this sample, this clonotype turned up once. The V gene is TRBV12-3 or TRBV12-4, the J gene TRBJ2-5, with no clear D. V lost 2 bases and J lost 3, with 10 bases in between. This CDR3 comprises 14 residues. The CDR3 loop is CASSLTAGKETQYF. In nucleotides, the CDR3 is TGTGCCAGCAGTTTAACGGCCGGAAAAGAGACCCAGTACTTC.

This clonotype was detected a few times. The J gene is TRBJ2-5, the V gene TRBV29-1; D may be TRBD1 or TRBD2 (6 bases each). Germline CDR1 and CDR2: SQVTM and ANQGSEA. This CDR3 has 12 residues. Trimming cost V 8 bases and J 4 bases, with 14 bases left between them. This CDR3 is CSSGGPRETQYF. CDR3 coding DNA: TGCAGCAGTGGGGGGCCTCGAGAGACCCAGTACTTC.

This clonotype was seen a handful of times. The chain links TRBV19 to TRBJ2-5; TRBD1 agrees at 11 bases. This CDR3 is 17 amino acids long. Germline V CDR1 and CDR2: LNHDA, SQIVND (reference sequence). With 3 bases clipped from V and 5 bases from J, the junction kept 11 bases outside the gene matches. CDR3 residues: CASSIGDRGVGFETQYF. CDR3 sequence (DNA): TGTGCCAGTAGTATCGGGGACAGGGGGGTAGGGTTCGAGACCCAGTACTTC.

The J gene is TRBJ1-6, the V gene TRBV4-1; 11 bases map to TRBD1. The length of the CDR3 is 18 residues. Germline V CDR1 and CDR2: MGHRA, YSYEKL. The ends lost 3 bases at V and 0 bases at J; junction bases unmatched: 4. CDR3 in amino acids: CASSHPGTGGSYNSPLHF. Here the CDR3 DNA reads TGCGCCAGCAGCCATCCCGGGACAGGGGGCTCCTATAATTCACCCCTCCACTTT.

The V call is TRBV7-8, the J call TRBJ1-2; D may be TRBD1 (6 bases). Germline assignment: CDR1 SGHVS and CDR2 FQNEAQ. Trimming removed 5 bases at V and 4 bases at J, with 11 bases between. The CDR3 runs 13 residues. The CDR3 sequence is CASSQGHLYGYTF. Written as DNA, the CDR3 is TGTGCCAGCAGCCAGGGACACCTCTATGGCTACACCTTC.

The V call is TRBV3-1, the J call TRBJ2-6; D might be TRBD1 or TRBD2, each matching 6 bases. Germline assignment: CDR1 LGHDT and CDR2 YNNKEL (reference sequence). V was shortened by 4 bases and J by 2 bases, with 12 bases between the two germline ends. The CDR3 has 16 residues. The CDR3 here is CASSPRRGAGANVLTF. The CDR3 nucleotides are TGTGCCAGCAGCCCCCGTAGGGGGGCTGGGGCCAACGTCCTGACTTTC.

V is TRBV14 and J is TRBJ2-7; D remains unclear. The germline CDR1 and CDR2 sequences are SGHDN and FVKESK. This CDR3 is 13 amino acids long. The germline V and J ends were trimmed by 2 bases and 4 bases, with 9 bases remaining between them. Here the CDR3 reads CASSQFPLYEQYF. The DNA of the CDR3 is TGTGCCAGCAGCCAATTCCCACTTTACGAGCAGTACTTC. The full variable domain, completed using reference TRBV14 and TRBJ2-7, is EAGVTQFPSHSVIEKGQTVTLRCDPISGHDNLYWYRRVMGKEIKFLLHFVKESKQDESGMPNNRFLAERTGGTYSTLKVQPAELEDSGVYFCASSQFPLYEQYFGPGTRLTVT.

This chain uses TRBV24-1 with TRBJ2-6, with D hard to call. CDR1 is KGHDR, CDR2 SFDVKD, per germline. The CDR3 is 15 residues long. Trimming pared 7 bases from V and 3 bases from J, leaving 12 bases between. The CDR3 here is CATSPTVRGANVLTF. The CDR3 DNA sequence: TGTGCCACCAGCCCGACGGTCCGTGGGGCCAACGTCCTGACTTTC.

J is TRBJ2-2 and V is TRBV29-1; D is unresolved. Germline-derived CDR1 and CDR2 are SQVTM and ANQGSEA. The CDR3 loop spans 16 amino acids. V was trimmed by 4 bases and J by 1 base, leaving 16 bases between them. CDR3 sequence (DNA): TGCAGCGTTGTGGCCCGTGTGAAGGGGAACACCGGGGAGCTGTTTTTT. Amino acid sequence: CSVVARVKGNTGELFF.

This clonotype was detected only a few times. The chain couples TRBV20-1 to TRBJ2-2; the D gene is possibly TRBD2 (6 bases). The germline V gene encodes CDR1 DFQATT and CDR2 SNEGSKA (reference sequence). The CDR3 extends over 15 amino acids. Between the trimmed V and J ends, which lost 6 bases and 8 bases, there was a span of 22 bases. In DNA, the CDR3 is TGCAGTGCCCGGAAGGCTCAGGGAGGAAGTGGGGAGCTGTTTTTT. This translates into CSARKAQGGSGELFF.

The genes are TRBV5-1 and TRBJ2-3, with a tentative D call TRBD2 (5 bases). Germline CDR1 and CDR2: SGHRS and YFSETQ. The V end was cut by 0 bases, the J end by 0 bases, with 11 bases between. This CDR3 region has 16 residues. CDR3 in DNA: TGCGCCAGCAGCTTGGTTGGCGGGTCTAGCACAGATACGCAGTATTTT. This encodes CASSLVGGSSTDTQYF.

This clonotype was seen more than once but under ten times. This chain links TRBV6-6 with TRBJ2-1; a weak D match, TRBD2 (5 bases). V was trimmed by 5 bases and J by 0 bases, leaving 11 bases between them. Germline CDR1 is MNHNY and CDR2 is SVGAGI (reference sequence). This CDR3 is 15 amino acids long. DNA of the CDR3: TGTGCCAGCAGTGAGACTACGCCCTCCTACAATGAGCAGTTCTTC. The encoded protein is CASSETTPSYNEQFF.

There are a few counts of this clonotype. The V gene is TRBV7-3, the J gene TRBJ1-1; tentative D call: TRBD1 (5 bases). The V end was cut by 5 bases, the J end by 4 bases, with 14 bases between. CDR1 SGHTA and CDR2 FQGTGA come from the germline V gene. This CDR3 region has 14 residues. CDR3 sequence: CASSPLGGGTEAFF. The CDR3 nucleotides are TGTGCCAGCAGCCCTTTGGGGGGGGGCACTGAAGCTTTCTTT.

This clonotype was found a few times. The chain couples TRBV29-1 to TRBJ1-2; the D gene is possibly TRBD1 (6 bases). The germline V gene has CDR1 SQVTM and CDR2 ANQGSEA. The V end lost 2 bases, the J end lost 6 bases, and 10 bases lay between the germline ends. This CDR3 spans 12 amino acids. CDR3 amino acids: CSVELGDNGYTF. For the CDR3, the DNA is TGCAGCGTTGAACTTGGGGACAATGGCTACACCTTC.

The rearrangement uses TRBV24-1 and TRBJ2-1; 8 nucleotides agree with TRBD2. The length of the CDR3 is 15 residues. V gave up 5 bases and J gave up 9 bases; unmatched junction bases: 11. Germline V CDR1 and CDR2: KGHDR, SFDVKD. The CDR3 bases are TGTGCCACCAGTGTCGGGACTAGGCCCCCGACTGAGCAGTTCTTC. This encodes CATSVGTRPPTEQFF.